This entry lists 8 T cell receptor beta chains sequenced from one sample in a study of blood T cell repertoires in COVID-19. Clones were read by immunoSEQ multiplex PCR, and TCRdb kept only the in-frame ones, dropping some. This table has roughly 180,000 clones, roughly 81% appearing once. The sequenced sample was peripheral blood. These TCRs come from a woman in her thirties or forties with COVID-19, enrolled during active disease.

CDR3 DNA: TGTGCCAGTAGTACAGGGACATCGGGGGGTCAGCCCCAGCATTTT. This sequence encodes CASSTGTSGGQPQHF. The genes are TRBV19 and TRBJ1-5, with TRBD1 as a possible D gene (6 bases). Trimming shortened V by 4 bases and J by 6 bases, and 16 bases separated the two germline ends. Per germline, CDR1 LNHDA and CDR2 SQIVND (reference sequence). The CDR3 spans 15 residues.

The chain combines TRBV7-9 with TRBJ1-1, with D unclear. Trimming removed 6 bases from V and 4 bases from J, with 9 bases in between. CDR1 is SEHNR, CDR2 FQNEAQ, per germline (reference sequence). CDR3 length equals 12 residues. The CDR3 DNA reads TGTGCCAGCAGTTTCGCGGGCACTGAAGCTTTCTTT. Translation gives CASSFAGTEAFF.

This clone was counted a single time. The rearrangement joins TRBV10-3 to TRBJ1-2; TRBD1 aligns across 8 bases. In germline, CDR1 is ENHRY, CDR2 SYGVKD. The trim removed 6 bases at V and 8 bases at J, leaving 8 bases unmatched. The CDR3 runs to 13 residues. CDR3 sequence reads: CAISRQGAEGYTF. CDR3 DNA: TGTGCCATCAGCCGGCAGGGGGCGGAAGGCTACACCTTC.

The J gene is TRBJ2-6, the V gene TRBV7-9; the D is unclear. The V gene lost 5 bases and the J gene lost 4 bases, with 12 bases spanning the gap. The CDR3 totals 15 residues. Germline V lookup: CDR1 SEHNR, CDR2 FQNEAQ (reference sequence). CDR3 protein: CASSQTSSGANVLTF. Here the CDR3 DNA reads TGTGCCAGCAGCCAAACTTCTTCGGGGGCCAACGTCCTGACTTTC.

The count of this clone is one. The chain is built from TRBV4-1 and TRBJ2-7; no definite D call. CDR3 length: 12 residues. Germline-derived CDR1 and CDR2 are MGHRA and YSYEKL. V lost 0 bases, J lost 6 bases, and 6 bases lay in between. This CDR3 is CASSQEAREQYF. CDR3 bases: TGCGCCAGCAGCCAAGAAGCCCGCGAGCAGTACTTC.

V usage is TRBV12-3 or TRBV12-4 and J usage is TRBJ2-5; D not certain. The CDR3 contains 12 residues. Trimming left V 2 bases short and J 5 bases short, with 6 bases between. The CDR3 sequence is CASSLHRETQYF. The CDR3 nucleotides are TGTGCCAGCAGTTTACATCGGGAGACCCAGTACTTC.

This clone has at least ten counts. J is TRBJ1-2 and V is TRBV6-5; D perhaps matches TRBD1 (6 bases). The CDR3 is 14 amino acids. V lost 6 bases and J 0 bases, leaving 11 bases between the germline ends. CDR1 is MNHEY, CDR2 SVGAGI, per germline. The CDR3 DNA sequence: TGTGCCAGCAGGGCGACAGGAGCTAACTATGGCTACACCTTC. Encoded protein: CASRATGANYGYTF.

A remark on this clone: Relative to the germline gene, one junction end is altered; a read error may explain this. The J gene is TRBJ2-1, the V gene TRBV3-1 (or the pseudogene TRBV3-2); 8 nucleotides agree with TRBD2. The CDR3 contains 16 residues. Germline CDR1 reads LGHDT; CDR2 reads YNNKEL (reference sequence). The CDR3 nucleotides are TGTGCCAGCAGCCAAGTTGGCGGGAGGACCTACAGTGAGCAGTTCTTC. Protein: CASSQVGGRTYSEQFF.